This TCR beta chain was found in a study of regulatory T cells. General study findings and limits: In CD3G-deficient patients, conventional CD4+ T cells were enriched for hydrophobic CDR3 residues at positions 6 and 7.

Regulatory (CD25-high CD127-low) and conventional (CD25-low CD127-high) CD4+ T cells were sorted separately. In regard to this clone: Its antigen is still unknown.

The PCR used 52 TRBV and 13 TRBJ primers. TCRdb's copy holds only in-frame clones and misses some; the assay was immunoSEQ multiplex PCR. This table has roughly 32,000 clones, about 88% appearing once. The CDR3 contains 15 residues. Trimming took 4 bases from V and 2 from J, leaving 13 bases between them. The V gene's germline CDR1 is SGHRS and CDR2 YFSETQ. The genes are TRBV5-1 and TRBJ2-1; the D call may be TRBD1 or TRBD2 (5 bases each). This TCR was recovered from a person under 35 with CD3G deficiency. The sequencing input was conventional CD4+ T cells sorted from blood. The CDR3 is CASSLGVGTYNEQFF. The CDR3 DNA follows: TGCGCCAGCAGCCTGGGGGTGGGCACCTACAATGAGCAGTTCTTC.